The T cell receptor beta chain described here comes from a study of blood T cell repertoires in COVID-19. V was shortened by 2 bases and J by 4 bases, with 23 bases between the two germline ends. The CDR3 extends over 18 amino acids. Germline values: CDR1 SGHTA, CDR2 FQGNSA. Participants were aged 18 to 89 years, lived in under 30 US areas, and enrolled virtually. Symptom resolution, clearance, or two negative PCRs marked the recovered donors of Cohort 3. As handled by the study authors: Nucleated cell counts were estimated from reference gene primer amplification. Assay used: immunoSEQ multiplex PCR; TCRdb lists only in-frame clones, some missing. V and J calls and clone size are given by that table; D and trimming were obtained from the DNA. The data show about 330,000 clones, roughly 90% seen once.

This TCR derives from a young woman who had recovered from COVID-19. The sequenced sample consisted of PBMCs or T cells enriched from blood (not recorded which). The genes are TRBV7-2 and TRBJ1-1; possibly TRBD1 for D (5 bases). The CDR3 loop is CASSLFTTSITGGTEAFF. CDR3 coding DNA: TGTGCCAGCAGCTTATTTACCACCTCTATTACAGGTGGCACTGAAGCTTTCTTT.